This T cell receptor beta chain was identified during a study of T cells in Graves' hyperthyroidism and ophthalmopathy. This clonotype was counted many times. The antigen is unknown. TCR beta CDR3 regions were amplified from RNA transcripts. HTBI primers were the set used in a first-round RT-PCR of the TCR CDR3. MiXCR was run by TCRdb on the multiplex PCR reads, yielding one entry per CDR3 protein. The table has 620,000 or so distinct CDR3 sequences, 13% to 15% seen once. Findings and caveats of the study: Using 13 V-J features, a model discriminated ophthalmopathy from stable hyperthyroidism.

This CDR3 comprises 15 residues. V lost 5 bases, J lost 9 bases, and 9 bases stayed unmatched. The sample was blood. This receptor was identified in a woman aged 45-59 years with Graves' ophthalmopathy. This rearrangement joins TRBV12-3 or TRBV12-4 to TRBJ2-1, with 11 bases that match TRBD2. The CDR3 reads CASSKSSGRRGEQFF. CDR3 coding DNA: TGTGCCAGCAGTAAATCTAGCGGGAGGAGGGGTGAGCAGTTCTTC.